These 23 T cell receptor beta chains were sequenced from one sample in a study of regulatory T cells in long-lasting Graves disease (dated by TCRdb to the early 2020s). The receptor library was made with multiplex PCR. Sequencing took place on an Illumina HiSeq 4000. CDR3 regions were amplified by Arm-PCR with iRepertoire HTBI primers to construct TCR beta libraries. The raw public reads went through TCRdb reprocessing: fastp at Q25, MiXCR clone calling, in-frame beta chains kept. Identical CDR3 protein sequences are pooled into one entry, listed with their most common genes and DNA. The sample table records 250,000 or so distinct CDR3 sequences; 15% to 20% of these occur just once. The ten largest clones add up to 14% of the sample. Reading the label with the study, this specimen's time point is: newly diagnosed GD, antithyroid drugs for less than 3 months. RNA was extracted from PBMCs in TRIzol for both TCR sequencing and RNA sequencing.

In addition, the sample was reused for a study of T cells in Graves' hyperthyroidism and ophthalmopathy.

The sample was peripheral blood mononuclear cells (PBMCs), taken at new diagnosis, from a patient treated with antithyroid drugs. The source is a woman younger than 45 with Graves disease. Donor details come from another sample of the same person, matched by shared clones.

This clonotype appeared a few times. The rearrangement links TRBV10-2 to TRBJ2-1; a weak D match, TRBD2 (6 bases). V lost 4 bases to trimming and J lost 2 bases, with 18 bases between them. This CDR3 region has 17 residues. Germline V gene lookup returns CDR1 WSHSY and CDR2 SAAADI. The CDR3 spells CASSGVEVGGAYNEQFF. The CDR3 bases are TGCGCCAGCAGTGGGGTAGAGGTGGGGGGTGCCTACAATGAGCAGTTCTTC.

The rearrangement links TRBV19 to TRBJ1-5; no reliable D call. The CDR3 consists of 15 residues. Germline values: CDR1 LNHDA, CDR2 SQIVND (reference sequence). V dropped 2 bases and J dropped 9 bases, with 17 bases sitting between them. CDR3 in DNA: TGTGCCAGTAGTATACTGGCCGGTGGTCCGGGGCCCCAGCATTTT. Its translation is CASSILAGGPGPQHF.

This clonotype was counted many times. As DNA, the CDR3 is TGTGCCAGCAGCCCCCTGGACAGGGGGCGCTGGGCTTTCTTT. As protein: CASSPLDRGRWAFF. The chain carries TRBV3-1 and TRBJ1-1; 11 nucleotides align to TRBD1. Losses at the gene ends were 4 bases for V and 11 bases for J; bases not matched to a gene: 9. Germline V gene data show CDR1 as LGHDT and CDR2 as YNNKEL (reference sequence). The length of the CDR3 is 14 residues.

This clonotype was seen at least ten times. CDR3 sequence reads: CASSFVNTETQYF. The CDR3 DNA follows: TGTGCCAGCAGCTTCGTCAACACGGAGACCCAGTACTTC. V gene TRBV7-9 combines with J gene TRBJ2-5; D uncertain. Deletions cut 3 bases from V and 5 bases from J, with 10 bases between. From germline, CDR1 is SEHNR and CDR2 FQNEAQ (reference sequence). The CDR3 has 13 residues.

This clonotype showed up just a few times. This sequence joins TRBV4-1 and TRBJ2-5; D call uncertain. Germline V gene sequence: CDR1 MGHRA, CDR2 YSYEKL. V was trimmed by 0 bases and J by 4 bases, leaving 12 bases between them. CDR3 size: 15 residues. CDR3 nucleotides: TGCGCCAGCAGCCAAGATATATCCGGATTAGAGACCCAGTACTTC. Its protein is CASSQDISGLETQYF.

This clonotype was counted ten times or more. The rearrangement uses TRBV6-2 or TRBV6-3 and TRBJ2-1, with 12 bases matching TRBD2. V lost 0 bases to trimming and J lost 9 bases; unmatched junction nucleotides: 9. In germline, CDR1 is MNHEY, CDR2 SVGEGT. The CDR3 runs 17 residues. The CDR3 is CASSYSSSGGAYGEQFF. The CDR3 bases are TGTGCCAGCAGTTACTCGTCTAGCGGGGGGGCCTATGGTGAGCAGTTCTTC.

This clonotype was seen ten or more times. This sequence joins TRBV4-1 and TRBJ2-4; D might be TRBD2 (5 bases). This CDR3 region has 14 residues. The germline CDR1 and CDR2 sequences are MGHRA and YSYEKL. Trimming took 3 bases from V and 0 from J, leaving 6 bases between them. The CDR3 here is CASSQGVAKNIQYF. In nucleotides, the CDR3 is TGCGCCAGCAGCCAGGGAGTAGCCAAAAACATTCAGTACTTC.

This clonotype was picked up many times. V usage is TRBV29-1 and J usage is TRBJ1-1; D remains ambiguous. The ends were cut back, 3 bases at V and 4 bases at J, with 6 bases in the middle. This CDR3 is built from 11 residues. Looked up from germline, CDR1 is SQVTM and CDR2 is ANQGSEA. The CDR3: CSVDSRTEAFF. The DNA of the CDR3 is TGCAGCGTTGACAGCCGCACTGAAGCTTTCTTT.

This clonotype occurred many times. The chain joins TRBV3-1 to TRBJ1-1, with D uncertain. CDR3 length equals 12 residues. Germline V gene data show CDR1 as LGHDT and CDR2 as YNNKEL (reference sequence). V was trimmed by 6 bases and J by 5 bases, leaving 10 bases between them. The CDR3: CASSTLGTEAFF. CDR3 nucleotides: TGTGCCAGCAGTACGTTGGGGACTGAAGCTTTCTTT.

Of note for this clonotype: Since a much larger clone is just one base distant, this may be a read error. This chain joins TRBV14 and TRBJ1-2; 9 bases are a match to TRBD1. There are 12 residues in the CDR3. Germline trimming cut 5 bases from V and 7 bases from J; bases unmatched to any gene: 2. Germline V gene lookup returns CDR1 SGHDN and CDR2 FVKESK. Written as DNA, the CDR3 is TGTGCCAGCAGCTGGGACAGGGTTGGCTACACCTTC. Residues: CASSWDRVGYTF.

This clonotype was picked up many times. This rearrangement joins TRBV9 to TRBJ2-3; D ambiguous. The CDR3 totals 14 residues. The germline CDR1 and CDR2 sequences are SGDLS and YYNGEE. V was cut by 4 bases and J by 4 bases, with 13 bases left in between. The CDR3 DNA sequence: TGTGCCAGCAGCTCACCTGTTGAGGCAGATACGCAGTATTTT. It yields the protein CASSSPVEADTQYF.

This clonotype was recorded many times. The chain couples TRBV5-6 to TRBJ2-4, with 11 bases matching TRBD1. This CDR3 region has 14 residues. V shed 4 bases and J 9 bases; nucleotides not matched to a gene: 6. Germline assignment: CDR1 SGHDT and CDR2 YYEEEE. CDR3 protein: CASSNRDRGAIQYF. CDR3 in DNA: TGTGCCAGCAGCAATAGGGACAGGGGGGCCATTCAGTACTTC.

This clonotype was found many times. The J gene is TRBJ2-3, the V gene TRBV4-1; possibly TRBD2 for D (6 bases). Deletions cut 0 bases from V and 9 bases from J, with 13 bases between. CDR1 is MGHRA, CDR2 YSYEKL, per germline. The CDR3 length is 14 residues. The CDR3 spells CASSQDPDYPTQYF. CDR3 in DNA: TGCGCCAGCAGCCAAGACCCGGACTACCCAACGCAGTATTTT.

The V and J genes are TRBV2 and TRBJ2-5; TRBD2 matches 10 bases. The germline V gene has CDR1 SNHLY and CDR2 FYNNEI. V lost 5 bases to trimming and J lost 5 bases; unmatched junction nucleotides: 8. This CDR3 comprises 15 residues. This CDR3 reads CASSFSGGPRETQYF. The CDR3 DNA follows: TGTGCCAGCAGTTTTAGCGGGGGGCCTAGGGAGACCCAGTACTTC.

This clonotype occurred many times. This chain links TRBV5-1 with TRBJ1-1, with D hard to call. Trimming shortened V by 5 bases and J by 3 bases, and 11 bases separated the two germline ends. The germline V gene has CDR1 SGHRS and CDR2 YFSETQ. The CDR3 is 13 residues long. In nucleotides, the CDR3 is TGCGCCAGCAGGTTACTAGGAGACACTGAAGCTTTCTTT. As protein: CASRLLGDTEAFF.

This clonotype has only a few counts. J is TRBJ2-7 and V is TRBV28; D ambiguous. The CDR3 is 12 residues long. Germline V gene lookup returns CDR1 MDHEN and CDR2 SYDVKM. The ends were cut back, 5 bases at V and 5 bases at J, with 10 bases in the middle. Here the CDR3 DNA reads TGTGCCAGCAGTGACTTGGGTGACGAGCAGTACTTC. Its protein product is CASSDLGDEQYF.

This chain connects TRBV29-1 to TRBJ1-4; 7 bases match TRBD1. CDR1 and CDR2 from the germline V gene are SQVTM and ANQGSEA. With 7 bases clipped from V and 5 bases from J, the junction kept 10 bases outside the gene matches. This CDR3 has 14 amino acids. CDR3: CSAQRAGGNEKLFF. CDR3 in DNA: TGCAGCGCCCAACGGGCAGGGGGAAATGAAAAACTGTTTTTT.

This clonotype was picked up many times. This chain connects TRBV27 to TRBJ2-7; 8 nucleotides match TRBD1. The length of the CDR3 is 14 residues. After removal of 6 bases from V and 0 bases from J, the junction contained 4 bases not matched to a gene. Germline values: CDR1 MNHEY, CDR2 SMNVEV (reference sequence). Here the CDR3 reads CASRRQGLSYEQYF. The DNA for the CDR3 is TGTGCCAGCAGGCGACAGGGGCTCTCCTACGAGCAGTACTTC.

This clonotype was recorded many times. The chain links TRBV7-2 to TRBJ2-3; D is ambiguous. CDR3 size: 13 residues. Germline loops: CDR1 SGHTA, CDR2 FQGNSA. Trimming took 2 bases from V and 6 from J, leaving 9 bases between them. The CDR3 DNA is TGTGCCAGCAGCTTAATGGTTTGGGATACGCAGTATTTT. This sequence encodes CASSLMVWDTQYF.

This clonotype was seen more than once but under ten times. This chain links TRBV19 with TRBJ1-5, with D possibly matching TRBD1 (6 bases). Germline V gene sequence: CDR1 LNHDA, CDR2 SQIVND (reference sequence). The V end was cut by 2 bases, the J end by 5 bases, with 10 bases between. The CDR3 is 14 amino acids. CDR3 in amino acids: CASSINGQHQPQHF. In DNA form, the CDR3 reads TGTGCCAGTAGTATAAATGGACAGCATCAGCCCCAGCATTTT.

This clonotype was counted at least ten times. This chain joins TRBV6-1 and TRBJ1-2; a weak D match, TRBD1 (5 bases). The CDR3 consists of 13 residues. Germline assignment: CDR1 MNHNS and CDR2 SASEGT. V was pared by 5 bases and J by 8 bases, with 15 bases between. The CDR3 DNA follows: TGTGCCAGCAGTAAAGACGGGGCTGGGGGCTACACCTTC. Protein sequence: CASSKDGAGGYTF.

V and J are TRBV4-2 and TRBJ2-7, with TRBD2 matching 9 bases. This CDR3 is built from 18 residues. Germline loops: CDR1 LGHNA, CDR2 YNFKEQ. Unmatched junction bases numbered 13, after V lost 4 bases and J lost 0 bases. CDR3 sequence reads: CASSLGLGLARSSYEQYF. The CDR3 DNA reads TGTGCCAGCAGCCTAGGGTTGGGACTAGCACGGAGCTCCTACGAGCAGTACTTC.

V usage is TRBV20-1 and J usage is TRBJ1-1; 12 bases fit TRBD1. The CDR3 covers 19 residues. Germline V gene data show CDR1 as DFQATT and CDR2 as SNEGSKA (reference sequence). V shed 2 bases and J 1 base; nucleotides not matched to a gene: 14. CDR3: CSARRLGDRGQGENTEAFF. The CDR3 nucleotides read TGCAGTGCTAGAAGACTTGGGGACAGGGGGCAAGGAGAGAACACTGAAGCTTTCTTT.